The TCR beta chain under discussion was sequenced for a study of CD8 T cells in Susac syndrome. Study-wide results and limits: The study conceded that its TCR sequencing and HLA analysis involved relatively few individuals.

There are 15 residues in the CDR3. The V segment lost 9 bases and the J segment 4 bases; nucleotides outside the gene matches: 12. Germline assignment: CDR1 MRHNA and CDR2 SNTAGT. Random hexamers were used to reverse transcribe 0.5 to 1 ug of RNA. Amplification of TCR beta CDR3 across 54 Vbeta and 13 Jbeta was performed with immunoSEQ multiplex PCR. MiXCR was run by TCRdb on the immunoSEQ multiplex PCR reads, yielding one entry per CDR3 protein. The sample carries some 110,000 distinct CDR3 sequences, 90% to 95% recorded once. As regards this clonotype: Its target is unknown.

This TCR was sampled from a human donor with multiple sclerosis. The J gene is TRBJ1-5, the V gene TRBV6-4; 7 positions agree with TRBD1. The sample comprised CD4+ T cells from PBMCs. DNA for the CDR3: TGTGCCAGACCTGACAGGGCTTTAGGGAATCAGCCCCAGCATTTT. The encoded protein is CARPDRALGNQPQHF.